This T cell receptor (beta chain) was documented in a study of blood T cells in healthy people across ages. Study at large: For every two T cells, template switching captured about one barcoded beta molecule.

A second PCR, run for about 6 to 12 cycles, used a sample-barcoded 5' primer plus a J-beta primer mix. TCRdb re-called the 5' RACE reads through MiXCR, storing one row per CDR3 protein. Here the sample spans 1.5 million or so distinct CDR3 sequences, roughly two fifths being singletons. Each sample had at least 6 million PBMCs isolated. V shed 5 bases and J shed 8 bases, with 21 bases lying between them. Germline assignment: CDR1 DFQATT and CDR2 SNEGSKA (reference sequence). The CDR3 sequence is 14 residues long. This clonotype was obtained from a woman aged 18 to 35 in good health. Specimen: blood. The gene calls are TRBV20-1 and TRBJ1-1; possible D gene TRBD1, 6 bases. CDR3 nucleotides: TGCAGTGCTCCCCCTAGGGGGGGGGTCGGAGAAGCTTTCTTT. This codes for CSAPPRGGVGEAFF.